Listed below are T cell receptor beta chains from one sample, sequenced in a study of blood T cell repertoires in COVID-19. Sequencing was performed with immunoSEQ multiplex PCR; in TCRdb, only in-frame clones are kept and a portion is missing. This table has roughly 300,000 clones, around nine tenths appearing once. Sequenced material: peripheral blood. Every receptor here comes from a woman in her 30s with COVID-19, enrolled during active disease. CDR3s leave out the opening cysteine and the closing phenylalanine or tryptophan. Each record gives: J gene, V gene, CDR3 protein.

J: TRBJ1-4
V: TRBV30
CDR3: AWRGATNEKLF

J: TRBJ1-2
V: TRBV5-6
CDR3: ASSGSRQPVLGGYT

J: TRBJ1-5
V: TRBV5-6
CDR3: ASSRTGVRNQPQH

J: TRBJ2-7
V: TRBV10-1
CDR3: ASWEGPPYEQY

J: TRBJ2-3
V: TRBV27
CDR3: ASSHSGWREDTQY

J: TRBJ2-1
V: TRBV29-1
CDR3: SVDTSGRNNEQF

J: TRBJ1-1
V: TRBV25-1
CDR3: ASRTSGLLNTEAF

J: TRBJ1-3
V: TRBV29-1
CDR3: SVRVSGNTIY

J: TRBJ1-2
V: TRBV7-2
CDR3: ASSAGTGRGYT

J: TRBJ1-2
V: TRBV18
CDR3: ASSRGGGKVDGYT

J: TRBJ1-6
V: TRBV27
CDR3: ASRPKGQQSSYNSPLH

J: TRBJ1-5
V: TRBV6-1
CDR3: ASSEATGGNQPQH

J: TRBJ1-1
V: TRBV30
CDR3: AWKQGPHTEAF

J: TRBJ2-7
V: TRBV5-1
CDR3: ASTDRDRGYEQY

J: TRBJ2-1
V: TRBV5-1
CDR3: ASSLDRVGTSGYNEQF

J: TRBJ2-5
V: TRBV19
CDR3: ASSILGATSRETQY

J: TRBJ1-1
V: TRBV4-3
CDR3: ASSQNRGLWTEAF

J: TRBJ2-5
V: TRBV2
CDR3: ASKPGTDFSLRTQY

J: TRBJ1-4
V: TRBV2
CDR3: ASRDNNEKLF

J: TRBJ2-3
V: TRBV28
CDR3: ASSFGAWGKDTDTQY

J: TRBJ2-3
V: TRBV19
CDR3: ASSIRRLWALGTDTQY

J: TRBJ2-1
V: TRBV5-8
CDR3: ASSVGGSYNEQF

J: TRBJ2-7
V: TRBV28
CDR3: ASSGDSYEQY

J: TRBJ2-3
V: TRBV3-1/TRBV3-2
CDR3: ASSQAATSTDTQY

J: TRBJ1-2
V: TRBV7-8
CDR3: ASSYADRGLGYGYT

J: TRBJ2-1
V: TRBV15
CDR3: ATSRGPGLAGGPSRDEQF

J: TRBJ1-6
V: TRBV28
CDR3: ASRGDRDNSPLH

J: TRBJ2-1
V: TRBV3-1/TRBV3-2
CDR3: ASSRGPANEQF

J: TRBJ2-3
V: TRBV2
CDR3: ASMKDRARTDTQY

J: TRBJ2-6
V: TRBV5-1
CDR3: ASTGGPGANVLT

J: TRBJ1-5
V: TRBV7-8
CDR3: ASSQDRFSNQPQH

J: TRBJ1-5
V: TRBV2
CDR3: ASGGRDHSNQPQH

J: TRBJ1-3
V: TRBV28
CDR3: ASSPHSLASGNTIY

J: TRBJ1-1
V: TRBV20-1
CDR3: SAPTSVRAF

J: TRBJ2-3
V: TRBV7-2
CDR3: ASSQGGRGTDTQY